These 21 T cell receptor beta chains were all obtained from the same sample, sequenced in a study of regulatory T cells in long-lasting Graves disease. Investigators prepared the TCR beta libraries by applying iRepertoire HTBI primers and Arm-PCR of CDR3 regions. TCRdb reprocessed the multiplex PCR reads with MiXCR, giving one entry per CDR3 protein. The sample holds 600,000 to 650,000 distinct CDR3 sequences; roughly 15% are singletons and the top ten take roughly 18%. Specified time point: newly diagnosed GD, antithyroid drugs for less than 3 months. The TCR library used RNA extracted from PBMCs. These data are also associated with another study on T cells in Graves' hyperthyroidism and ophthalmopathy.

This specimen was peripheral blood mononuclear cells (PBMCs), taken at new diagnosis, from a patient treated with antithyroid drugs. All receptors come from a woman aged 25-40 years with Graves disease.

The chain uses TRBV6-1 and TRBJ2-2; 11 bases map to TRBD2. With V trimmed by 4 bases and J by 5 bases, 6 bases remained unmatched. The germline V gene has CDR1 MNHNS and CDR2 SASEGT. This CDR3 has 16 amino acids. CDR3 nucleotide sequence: TGTGCCAGCAGTGCACTAGCGGGAGAGGGAACCGGGGAGCTGTTTTTT. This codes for CASSALAGEGTGELFF.

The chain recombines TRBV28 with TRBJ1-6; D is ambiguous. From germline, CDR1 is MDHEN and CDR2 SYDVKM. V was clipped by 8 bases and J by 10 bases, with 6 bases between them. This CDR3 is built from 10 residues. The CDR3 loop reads CASGRSPLHF. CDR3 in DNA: TGTGCCAGCGGTCGCTCACCCCTCCACTTT. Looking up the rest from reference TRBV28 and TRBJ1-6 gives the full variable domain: DVKVTQSSRYLVKRTGEKVFLECVQDMDHENMFWYRQDPGLGLRLIYFSYDVKMKEKGDIPEGYSVSREKKERFSLILESASTNQTSMYLCASGRSPLHFGNGTRLTVT.

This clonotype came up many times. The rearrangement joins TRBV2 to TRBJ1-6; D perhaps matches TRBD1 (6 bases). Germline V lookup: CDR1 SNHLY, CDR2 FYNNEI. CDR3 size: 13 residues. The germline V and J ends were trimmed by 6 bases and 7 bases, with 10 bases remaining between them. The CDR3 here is CASSRGSNSPLHF. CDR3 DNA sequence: TGTGCCAGCAGCAGGGGTTCAAATTCACCCCTCCACTTT.

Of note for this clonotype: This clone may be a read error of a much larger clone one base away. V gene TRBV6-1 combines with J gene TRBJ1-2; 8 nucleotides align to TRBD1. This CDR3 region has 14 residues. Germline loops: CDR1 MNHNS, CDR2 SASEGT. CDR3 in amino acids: CASSRGTGVNGYAF. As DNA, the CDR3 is TGTGCCAGCAGTAGGGGGACAGGAGTGAATGGCTACGCCTTC.

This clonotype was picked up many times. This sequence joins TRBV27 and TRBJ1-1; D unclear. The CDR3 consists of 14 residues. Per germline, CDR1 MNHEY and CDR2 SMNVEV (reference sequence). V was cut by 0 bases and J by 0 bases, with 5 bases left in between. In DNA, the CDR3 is TGTGCCAGCAGTTTATCGCCGGTGAACACTGAAGCTTTCTTT. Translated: CASSLSPVNTEAFF.

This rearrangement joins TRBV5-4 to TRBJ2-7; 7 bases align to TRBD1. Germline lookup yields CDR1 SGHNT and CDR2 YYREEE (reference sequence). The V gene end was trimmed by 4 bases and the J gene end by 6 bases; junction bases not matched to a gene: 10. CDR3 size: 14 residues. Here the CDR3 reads CASSADRVAREQYF. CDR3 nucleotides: TGTGCCAGCAGCGCAGACAGGGTAGCTCGCGAGCAGTACTTC.

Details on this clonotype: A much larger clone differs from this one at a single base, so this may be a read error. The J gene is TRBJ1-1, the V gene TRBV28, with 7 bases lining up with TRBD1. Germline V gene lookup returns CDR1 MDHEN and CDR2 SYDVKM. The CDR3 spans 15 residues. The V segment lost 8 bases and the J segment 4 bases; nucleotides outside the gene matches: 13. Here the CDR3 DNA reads TGTGCCAGCTCACCAATAGGGGGCATGAGCACTGAAGCTTTCTTT. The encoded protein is CASSPIGGMSTEAFF.

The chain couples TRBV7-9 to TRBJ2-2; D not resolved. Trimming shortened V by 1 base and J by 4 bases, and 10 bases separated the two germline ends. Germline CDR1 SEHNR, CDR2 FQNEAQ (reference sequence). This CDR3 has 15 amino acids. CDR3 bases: TGTGCCAGCAGCTTAGTATTAGCCGTCACCGGGGAGCTGTTTTTT. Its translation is CASSLVLAVTGELFF.

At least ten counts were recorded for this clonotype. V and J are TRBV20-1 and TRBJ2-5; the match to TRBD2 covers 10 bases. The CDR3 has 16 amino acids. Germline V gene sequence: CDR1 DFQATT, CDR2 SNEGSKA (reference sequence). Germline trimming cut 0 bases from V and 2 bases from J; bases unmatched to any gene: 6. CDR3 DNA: TGCAGTGCTAGAGATACTAGCGGGACCTTACAAGAGACCCAGTACTTC. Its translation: CSARDTSGTLQETQYF.

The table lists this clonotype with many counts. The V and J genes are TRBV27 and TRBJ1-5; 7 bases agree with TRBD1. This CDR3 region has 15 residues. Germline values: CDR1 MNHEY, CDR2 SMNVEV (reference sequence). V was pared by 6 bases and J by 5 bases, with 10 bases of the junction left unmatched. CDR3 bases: TGTGCCAGCAGGCCCCGTCCCAGGGGGGATCAGCCCCAGCATTTT. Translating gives CASRPRPRGDQPQHF.

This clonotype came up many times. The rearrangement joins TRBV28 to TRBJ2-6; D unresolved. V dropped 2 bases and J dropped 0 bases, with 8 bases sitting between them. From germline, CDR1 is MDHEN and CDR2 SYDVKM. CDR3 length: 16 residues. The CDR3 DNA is TGTGCCAGCAGTTTACCGGGTGCCTCTGGGGCCAACGTCCTGACTTTC. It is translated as CASSLPGASGANVLTF.

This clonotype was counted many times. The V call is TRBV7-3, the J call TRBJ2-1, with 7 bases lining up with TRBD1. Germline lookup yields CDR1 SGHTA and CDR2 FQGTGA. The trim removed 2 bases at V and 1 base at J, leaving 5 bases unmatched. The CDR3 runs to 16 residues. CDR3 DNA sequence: TGTGCCAGCAGCTTATACAGGGGTACGTCCTACAATGAGCAGTTCTTC. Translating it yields CASSLYRGTSYNEQFF.

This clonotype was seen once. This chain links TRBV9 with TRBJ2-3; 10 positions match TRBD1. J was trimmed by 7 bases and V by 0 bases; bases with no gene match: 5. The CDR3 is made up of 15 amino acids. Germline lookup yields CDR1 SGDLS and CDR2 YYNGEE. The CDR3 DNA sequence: TGTGCCAGCAGCGTAGACTGGACAGGGGGGAATACGCAGTATTTT. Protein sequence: CASSVDWTGGNTQYF. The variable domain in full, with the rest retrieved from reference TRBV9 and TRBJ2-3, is DSGVTQTPKHLITATGQRVTLRCSPRSGDLSVYWYQQSLDQGLQFLIQYYNGEERAKGNILERFSAQQFPDLHSELNLSSLELGDSALYFCASSVDWTGGNTQYFGPGTRLTVL.

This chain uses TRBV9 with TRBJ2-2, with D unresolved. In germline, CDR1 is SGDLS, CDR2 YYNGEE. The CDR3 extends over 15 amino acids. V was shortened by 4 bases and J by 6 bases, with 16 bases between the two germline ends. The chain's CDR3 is CASSPDPHFAGELFF. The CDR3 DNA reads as TGTGCCAGCAGCCCGGACCCCCATTTTGCCGGGGAGCTGTTTTTT.

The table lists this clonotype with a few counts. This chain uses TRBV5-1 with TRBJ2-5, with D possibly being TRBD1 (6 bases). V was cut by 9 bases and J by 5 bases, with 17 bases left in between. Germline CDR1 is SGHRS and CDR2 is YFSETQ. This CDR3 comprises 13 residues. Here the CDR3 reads CATHPGQGETQYF. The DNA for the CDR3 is TGCGCCACCCACCCGGGGCAGGGGGAGACCCAGTACTTC.

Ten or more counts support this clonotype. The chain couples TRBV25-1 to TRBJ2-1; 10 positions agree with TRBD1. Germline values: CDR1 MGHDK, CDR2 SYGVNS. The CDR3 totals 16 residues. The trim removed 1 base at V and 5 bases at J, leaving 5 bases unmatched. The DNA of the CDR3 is TGTGCCAGCAGTGAATCGGACAGGGGGGGCCACAATGAGCAGTTCTTC. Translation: CASSESDRGGHNEQFF.

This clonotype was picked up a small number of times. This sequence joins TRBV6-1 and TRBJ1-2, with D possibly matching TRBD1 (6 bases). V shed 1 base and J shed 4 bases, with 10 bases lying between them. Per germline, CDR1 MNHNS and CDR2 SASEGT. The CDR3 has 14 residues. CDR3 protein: CASSEVRGGYGYTF. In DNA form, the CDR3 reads TGTGCCAGCAGTGAAGTCAGGGGCGGCTATGGCTACACCTTC.

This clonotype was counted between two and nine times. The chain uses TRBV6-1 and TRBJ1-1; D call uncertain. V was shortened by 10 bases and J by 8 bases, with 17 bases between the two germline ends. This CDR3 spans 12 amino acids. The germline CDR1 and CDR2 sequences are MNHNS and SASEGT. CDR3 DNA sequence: TGTGCCACGCAAATAGAGACGAGGGAAGCTTTCTTT. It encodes CATQIETREAFF.

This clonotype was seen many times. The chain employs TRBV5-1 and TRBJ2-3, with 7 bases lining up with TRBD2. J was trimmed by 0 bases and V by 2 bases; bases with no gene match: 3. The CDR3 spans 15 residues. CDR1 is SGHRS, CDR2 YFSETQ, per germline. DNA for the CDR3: TGCGCCAGCAGCTTCGGTAGCGGGAGCACAGATACGCAGTATTTT. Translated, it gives CASSFGSGSTDTQYF.

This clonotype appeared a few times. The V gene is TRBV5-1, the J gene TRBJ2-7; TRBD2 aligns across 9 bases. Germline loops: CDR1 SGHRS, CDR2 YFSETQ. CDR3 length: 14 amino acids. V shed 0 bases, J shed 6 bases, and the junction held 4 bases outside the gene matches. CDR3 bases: TGCGCCAGCAGCTTGGCCGGGACTAGCCCCGAGCAGTACTTC. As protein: CASSLAGTSPEQYF.

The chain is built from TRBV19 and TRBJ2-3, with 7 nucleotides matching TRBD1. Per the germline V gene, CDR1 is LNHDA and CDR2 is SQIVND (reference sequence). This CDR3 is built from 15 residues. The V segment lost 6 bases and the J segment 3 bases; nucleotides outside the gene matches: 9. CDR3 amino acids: CASSATGVSTDTQYF. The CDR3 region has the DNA TGTGCCAGTAGCGCCACAGGGGTTTCGACAGATACGCAGTATTTT.